Below are 7 T cell receptor beta chains sequenced from a single sample in a study of blood T cell repertoires in COVID-19. The method was immunoSEQ multiplex PCR; TCRdb's version includes in-frame clones alone and lacks a portion of them. The table has approximately 70,000 clones, more than 70% seen once. The source material was peripheral blood. The receptors were sampled from a woman aged 70 to 79 with acute or convalescent COVID-19.

The genes are TRBV6-6 and TRBJ1-5; weak D call: TRBD1 (5 bases). Trimming took off 5 bases at V and 1 base at J, with 12 bases between the two ends. This CDR3 is 15 amino acids long. Germline values: CDR1 MNHNY, CDR2 SVGAGI (reference sequence). The CDR3 is CASSPPGGSNQPQHF. As DNA, the CDR3 is TGTGCCAGCAGTCCCCCGGGGGGGAGCAATCAGCCCCAGCATTTT.

The V call is TRBV28, the J call TRBJ2-7, with D perhaps matching TRBD1 (8 bases). This CDR3 is 13 amino acids long. CDR1 and CDR2 from the germline V gene are MDHEN and SYDVKM. V was cut by 7 bases and J by 6 bases, with 16 bases left in between. CDR3 region: CASKTGGGSEQYF. As DNA, the CDR3 is TGTGCCAGCAAAACAGGGGGAGGGAGCGAGCAGTACTTC.

The chain couples TRBV11-1 to TRBJ2-7; weak D call: TRBD1 (6 bases). This CDR3 region has 16 residues. The germline V and J ends were trimmed by 5 bases and 3 bases, with 20 bases remaining between them. CDR1 is SGHAT, CDR2 FQDESV, per germline (reference sequence). CDR3 bases: TGTGCCAGCAGCCTCGTTACGGGACAAACTATCTACGAGCAGTACTTC. Translation gives CASSLVTGQTIYEQYF.

This clone was recorded only once. The J gene is TRBJ1-1, the V gene TRBV19, with TRBD1 matching over 7 bases. Per the germline V gene, CDR1 is LNHDA and CDR2 is SQIVND (reference sequence). The V and J ends lost 7 bases and 0 bases, in that order; junction bases with no gene match: 2. The CDR3 spans 13 residues. CDR3 nucleotides: TGTGCCAGTATGGGACAGATGAACACTGAAGCTTTCTTT. Residues: CASMGQMNTEAFF.

V gene TRBV4-3 combines with J gene TRBJ2-2; 11 nucleotides line up with TRBD2. The CDR3 length is 18 residues. CDR1 and CDR2 from the germline V gene are LGHNA and YSLEER. Losses at the gene ends were 3 bases for V and 3 bases for J; bases not matched to a gene: 9. CDR3 coding DNA: TGCGCCAGCAGCCATACGTTAGCGGGAGGGTTGGACACCGGGGAGCTGTTTTTT. Residues: CASSHTLAGGLDTGELFF.

V gene TRBV19 combines with J gene TRBJ1-2, with 8 bases lining up with TRBD1. With 5 bases clipped from V and 3 bases from J, the junction kept 5 bases outside the gene matches. Looked up from germline, CDR1 is LNHDA and CDR2 is SQIVND (reference sequence). The length of the CDR3 is 14 residues. This CDR3 is CASSSMTGDYGYTF. The CDR3 DNA reads TGTGCCAGTAGTTCGATGACAGGGGACTATGGCTACACCTTC.

The rearrangement links TRBV9 to TRBJ1-3; D unclear. The CDR3 is 13 amino acids. CDR1 is SGDLS, CDR2 YYNGEE, per germline. V was clipped by 0 bases and J by 6 bases, with 7 bases between them. This CDR3 reads CASSVAEENTIYF. Written as DNA, the CDR3 is TGTGCCAGCAGCGTAGCGGAGGAAAACACCATATATTTT.